The rows below give T cell receptor beta chains drawn from one sample of a study of cytomegalovirus exposure and HLA in healthy donors. Sequenced by immunoSEQ multiplex PCR; TCRdb stores in-frame clones only, minus some. The data hold under 150,000 clones, with roughly 70% observed a single time. The source material was PBMCs. Source of these receptors: a middle-aged man in good health and CMV-seropositive. The CDR3 runs from the conserved cysteine through the conserved F or W. Each record gives: V gene, CDR3 length, J gene, clone size, D gene, CDR3 protein, CDR3 DNA. The D gene is left open where the match is weak. The listing skips clone size in some rows; elsewhere it reads once, few, many or a size class.

>TRBV7-3|14|TRBJ2-2|-|-
CASSLTGDTGELFF
TGTGCCAGCAGCTTAACTGGAGACACCGGGGAGCTGTTTTTT
>TRBV18|16|TRBJ1-3|-|TRBD1
CASSSNRGSSGNTIYF
TGTGCCAGCTCCTCCAACAGGGGAAGCTCTGGAAACACCATATATTTT
>TRBV19|13|TRBJ1-2|-|TRBD1
CASSADRGGGYTF
TGTGCCAGTAGTGCCGACAGGGGCGGGGGCTACACCTTC
>TRBV29-1|13|TRBJ2-5|-|TRBD1
CSVGQGIRETQYF
TGCAGCGTTGGACAGGGGATTAGGGAGACCCAGTACTTC
>TRBV6-1|15|TRBJ2-6|-|-
CASSEDSSGANVLTF
TGTGCCAGCAGTGAAGACAGCTCTGGGGCCAACGTCCTGACTTTC
>TRBV9|14|TRBJ1-1|few|-
CASSVIQGGTEAFF
TGTGCCAGCAGCGTAATCCAGGGAGGGACTGAAGCTTTCTTT
>TRBV10-3|14|TRBJ2-7|-|-
CAISGRGARDEQYF
TGTGCCATCAGCGGACGGGGGGCTCGCGACGAGCAGTACTTC
>TRBV27|18|TRBJ1-2|once|TRBD1
CASSRNPTNRGYIYGYTF
TGTGCCAGCAGCCGAAACCCGACCAACAGGGGCTATATCTATGGCTACACCTTC
>TRBV7-2|15|TRBJ2-7|-|TRBD2
CASSLTSGRAREQYF
TGTGCCAGCAGCTTAACTAGCGGGAGGGCGCGGGAGCAGTACTTC
>TRBV9|15|TRBJ2-3|-|TRBD1
CASSAGDRGADTQYF
TGTGCCAGCAGCGCGGGGGACAGGGGGGCAGATACGCAGTATTTT
>TRBV6-5|14|TRBJ2-2|-|-
CASKVRRNTGELFF
TGTGCCAGCAAGGTCCGGAGGAACACCGGGGAGCTGTTTTTT
>TRBV10-3|12|TRBJ2-1|few|-
CAISLGLAEQFF
TGTGCCATCAGTCTGGGACTGGCTGAGCAGTTCTTC
>TRBV5-5|16|TRBJ2-2|-|-
CASSLWPRRNTGELFF
TGTGCCAGCAGCTTATGGCCCAGAAGGAACACCGGGGAGCTGTTTTTT
>TRBV4-3|16|TRBJ2-3|few|TRBD2
CASSQGGSGRSDTQYF
TGCGCCAGCAGCCAAGGTGGTAGCGGGAGATCAGATACGCAGTATTTT
>TRBV29-1|14|TRBJ1-1|-|-
CSVDRTGVGTEAFF
TGCAGCGTTGATAGGACGGGGGTGGGCACTGAAGCTTTCTTT
>TRBV5-1|14|TRBJ1-2|-|TRBD1
CASSSGTGRAGYTF
TGCGCCAGCAGCTCCGGGACAGGGAGGGCTGGCTACACCTTC
>TRBV21-1|17|TRBJ2-5|-|-
CASSKALAGRRQETQYF
TGTGCCAGCAGCAAAGCACTAGCGGGGAGGCGCCAAGAGACCCAGTACTTC
>TRBV18|15|TRBJ1-5|-|TRBD1
CASSLGQGGNQPQHF
TGTGCCAGCTCTCTTGGACAGGGAGGTAATCAGCCCCAGCATTTT
>TRBV19|15|TRBJ2-7|-|TRBD1
CASSIGGQGANEQYF
TGTGCCAGTAGTATAGGAGGACAGGGGGCTAACGAGCAGTACTTC
>TRBV7-9|15|TRBJ2-1|few|-
CASSLHGGGWNEQFF
TGTGCCAGCAGCTTACACGGCGGAGGCTGGAATGAGCAGTTCTTC
>TRBV7-8|16|TRBJ1-5|-|TRBD1
CASSARDRGDNQPQHF
TGTGCCAGCAGCGCCCGGGACAGGGGAGACAATCAGCCCCAGCATTTT
>TRBV19|15|TRBJ2-1|-|-
CASSILPSSYNEQFF
TGTGCCAGTAGTATTCTACCTAGCTCCTACAATGAGCAGTTCTTC